What follows is one T cell receptor beta chain and its context. The antigen remains unidentified. This entry comes from a study of T cell responses to AZD1222 COVID-19 vaccine. The study's findings and limits: Most donors were white British, females outnumbered males, and clonal diversity was possibly underestimated.

There are 12 residues in the CDR3. Trimming stripped 4 bases from V and 0 bases from J, with 6 bases between. Germline V gene data show CDR1 as SQVTM and CDR2 as ANQGSEA. Profiling relied on immunoSEQ multiplex PCR, and the TCRdb table lists in-frame clones only, not all of them. Among some 160,000 clones listed, 70% to 90% were seen once. This sequence joins TRBV29-1 and TRBJ1-1, with D uncertain. The source material was peripheral blood, sampled 28 days after the second AZD1222 dose. The origin of this receptor is an adult who received the AZD1222 COVID-19 vaccine. In DNA, the CDR3 is TGCAGCGTTGGACGGGTGAACACTGAAGCTTTCTTT. This sequence encodes CSVGRVNTEAFF. The full variable domain, with the rest looked up from reference TRBV29-1 and TRBJ1-1, is SAVISQKPSRDICQRGTSLTIQCQVDSQVTMMFWYRQQPGQSLTLIATANQGSEATYESGFVIDKFPISRPNLTFSTLTVSNMSPEDSSIYLCSVGRVNTEAFFGQGTRLTVV.